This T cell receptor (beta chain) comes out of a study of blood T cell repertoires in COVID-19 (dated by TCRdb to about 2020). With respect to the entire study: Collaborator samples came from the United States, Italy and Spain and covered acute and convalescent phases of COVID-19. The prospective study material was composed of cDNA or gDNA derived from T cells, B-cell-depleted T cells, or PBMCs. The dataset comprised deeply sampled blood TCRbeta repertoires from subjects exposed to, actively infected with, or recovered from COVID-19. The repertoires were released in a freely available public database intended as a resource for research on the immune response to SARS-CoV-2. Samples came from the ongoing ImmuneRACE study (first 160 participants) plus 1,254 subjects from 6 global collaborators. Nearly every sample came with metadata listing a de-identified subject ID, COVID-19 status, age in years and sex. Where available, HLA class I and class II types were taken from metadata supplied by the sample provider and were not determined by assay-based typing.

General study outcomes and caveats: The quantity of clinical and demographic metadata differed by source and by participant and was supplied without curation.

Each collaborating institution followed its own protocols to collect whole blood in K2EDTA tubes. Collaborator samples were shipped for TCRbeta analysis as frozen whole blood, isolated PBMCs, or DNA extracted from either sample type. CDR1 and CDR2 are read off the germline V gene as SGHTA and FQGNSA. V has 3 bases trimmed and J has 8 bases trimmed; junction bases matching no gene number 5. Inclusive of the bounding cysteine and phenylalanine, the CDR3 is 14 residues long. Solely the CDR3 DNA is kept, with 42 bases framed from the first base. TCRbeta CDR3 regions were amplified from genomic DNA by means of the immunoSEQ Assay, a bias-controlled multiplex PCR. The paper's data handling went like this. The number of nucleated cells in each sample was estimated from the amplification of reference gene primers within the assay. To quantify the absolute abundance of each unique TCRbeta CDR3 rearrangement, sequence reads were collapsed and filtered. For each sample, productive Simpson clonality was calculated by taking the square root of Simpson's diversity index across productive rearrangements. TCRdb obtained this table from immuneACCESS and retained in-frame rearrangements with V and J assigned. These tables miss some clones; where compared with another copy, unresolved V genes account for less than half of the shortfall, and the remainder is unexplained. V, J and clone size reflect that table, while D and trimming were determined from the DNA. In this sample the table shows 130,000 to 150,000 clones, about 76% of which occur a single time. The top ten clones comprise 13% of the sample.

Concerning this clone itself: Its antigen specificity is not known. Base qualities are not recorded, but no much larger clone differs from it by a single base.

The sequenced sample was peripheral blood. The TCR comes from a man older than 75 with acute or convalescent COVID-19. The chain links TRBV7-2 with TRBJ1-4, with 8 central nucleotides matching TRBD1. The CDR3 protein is CASSLRTGLEKLFF. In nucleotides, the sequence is TGTGCCAGCAGCTTGAGGACAGGGCTAGAAAAACTGTTTTTT.